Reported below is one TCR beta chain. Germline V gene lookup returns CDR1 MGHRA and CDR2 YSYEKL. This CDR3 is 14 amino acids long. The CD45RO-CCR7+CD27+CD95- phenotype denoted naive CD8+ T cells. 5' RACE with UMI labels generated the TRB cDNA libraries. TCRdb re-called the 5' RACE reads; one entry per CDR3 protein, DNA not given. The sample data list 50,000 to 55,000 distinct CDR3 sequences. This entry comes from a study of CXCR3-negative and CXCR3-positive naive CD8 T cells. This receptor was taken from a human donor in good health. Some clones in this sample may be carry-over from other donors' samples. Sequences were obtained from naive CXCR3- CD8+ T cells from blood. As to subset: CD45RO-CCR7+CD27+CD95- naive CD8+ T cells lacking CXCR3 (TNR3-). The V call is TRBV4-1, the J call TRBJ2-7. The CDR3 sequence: CASSQDPGSYEQYF.